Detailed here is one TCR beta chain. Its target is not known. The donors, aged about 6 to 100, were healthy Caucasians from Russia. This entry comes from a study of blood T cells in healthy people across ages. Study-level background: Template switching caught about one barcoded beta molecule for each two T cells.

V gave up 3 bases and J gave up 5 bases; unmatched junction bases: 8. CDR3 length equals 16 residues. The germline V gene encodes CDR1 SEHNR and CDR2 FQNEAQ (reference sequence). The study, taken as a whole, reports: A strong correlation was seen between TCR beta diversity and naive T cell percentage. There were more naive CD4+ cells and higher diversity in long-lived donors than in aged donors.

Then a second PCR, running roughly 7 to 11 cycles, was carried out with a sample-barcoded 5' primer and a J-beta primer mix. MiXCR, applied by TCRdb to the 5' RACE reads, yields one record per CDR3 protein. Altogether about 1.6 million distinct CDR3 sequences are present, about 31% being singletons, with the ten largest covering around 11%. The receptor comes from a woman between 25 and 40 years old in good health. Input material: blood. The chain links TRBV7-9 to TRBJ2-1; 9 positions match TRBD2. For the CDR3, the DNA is TGTGCCAGCAGCTTTAGCGGGGGATCTCAGCACAATGAGCAGTTCTTC. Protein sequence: CASSFSGGSQHNEQFF.